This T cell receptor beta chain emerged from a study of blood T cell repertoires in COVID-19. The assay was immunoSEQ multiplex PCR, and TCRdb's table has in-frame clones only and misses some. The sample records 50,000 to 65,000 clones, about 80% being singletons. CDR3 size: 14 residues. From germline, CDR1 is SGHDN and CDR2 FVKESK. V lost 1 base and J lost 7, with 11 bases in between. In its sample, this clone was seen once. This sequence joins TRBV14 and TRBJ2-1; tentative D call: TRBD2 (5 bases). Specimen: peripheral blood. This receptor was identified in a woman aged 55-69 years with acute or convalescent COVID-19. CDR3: CASSQVAGWNEQFF. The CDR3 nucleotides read TGTGCCAGCAGCCAAGTTGCGGGTTGGAATGAGCAGTTCTTC.